This entry features one T cell receptor (beta chain) sequence. These data are taken from a study of shared T cell receptors in the human thymus. CDR1 and CDR2 from the germline V gene are MNHNS and SASEGT. The CDR3 loop spans 14 amino acids. V trimming: 7 bases; J trimming: 8 bases; junction bases outside the gene matches: 4. The repertoire was sequenced with immunoSEQ multiplex PCR; TCRdb's copy has only in-frame clones and lacks some. The sample yields about 400,000 clones, just under 95% seen once. Sequencing was done on a sample of thymocytes. The gene calls are TRBV6-1 and TRBJ2-4; 14 bases line up with TRBD2. The sequence was collected from a human donor. The CDR3 reads CASTGTSGSHIQYF. The CDR3 nucleotides are TGTGCCAGCACCGGGACTAGCGGGAGCCACATTCAGTACTTC.